This T cell receptor (beta chain) was found in a study of T-cell reconstitution after alpha-beta-depleted transplantation in children. This clonotype was found many times. During its preparation, the TCRbeta library received unique molecular identifiers. TCRdb re-derived calls from the PCR reads in MiXCR, one entry per CDR3 protein. The sample consists of about 610,000 distinct CDR3 sequences, 8% to 11% of them appearing once. Sequences were derived from PBMCs from the stem cell graft donor, sampled from the stem cell graft. The origin of this receptor is a human donor who donated a stem cell graft to a child with acute myeloid leukemia.

DNA for the CDR3: TGCAGTGCTAGATTGGGGCCGGGAGGGGCTTCCTACGAGCAGTACTTC. This translates into CSARLGPGGASYEQYF. This chain links TRBV20-1 with TRBJ2-7, with 8 bases identical to TRBD2. Trimming took 2 bases from V and 1 from J; bases not matched to a gene: 10. The CDR3 runs 16 residues. Germline CDR1 is DFQATT and CDR2 is SNEGSKA (reference sequence).